Below are 30 T cell receptor beta chains sequenced from a single sample in a study of blood T cells in healthy people across ages (dated by TCRdb to the mid-2010s). The library relied on 5' RACE. Sequenced using an Illumina HiSeq 2500. A second PCR of 7 to 11 cycles was performed with a sample-barcoded 5' primer and a J-beta primer mix. TCRdb took the public reads, trimmed them with fastp at Q25, ran MiXCR for clone calling and kept in-frame beta chains. One record per CDR3 amino acid sequence lists the most common genes and DNA. The table for this sample lists 1.5 million to 2 million distinct CDR3 sequences; around half of them were counted only once. The top ten hold 2% to 2.5% of the sample. Sequencing input: blood. The origin of the receptors is a woman aged 40-49 years in good health.

This clonotype was found a few times. This rearrangement joins TRBV28 to TRBJ2-7; tentatively, D is TRBD1 (7 bases). This CDR3 has 13 residues. Trimming removed 4 bases at V and 4 bases at J, with 11 bases between. Germline V gene data show CDR1 as MDHEN and CDR2 as SYDVKM. The CDR3 loop is CASSWRGRYEQYF. In DNA, the CDR3 is TGTGCCAGCAGTTGGAGGGGGCGATACGAGCAGTACTTC.

This clonotype was counted between two and nine times. The chain carries TRBV7-2 and TRBJ2-1; D is undetermined. With 6 bases removed from V and 2 bases from J, the gap between germline ends came to 20 bases. Germline CDR1 is SGHTA and CDR2 is FQGNSA. The CDR3 covers 17 residues. In DNA, the CDR3 is TGTGCCAGCAGTTCGGAAGGGCCGAATACTCCCTACAATGAGCAGTTCTTC. Its translation: CASSSEGPNTPYNEQFF.

Here the CDR3 reads CASSLALAGGPSEQFF. CDR3 DNA sequence: TGTGCCAGCAGCTTAGCGCTAGCGGGGGGGCCCAGTGAGCAGTTCTTC. This chain joins TRBV7-2 and TRBJ2-1; 12 bases are shared with TRBD2. Germline V gene data show CDR1 as SGHTA and CDR2 as FQGNSA. V shed 0 bases, J shed 9 bases, and the junction held 6 bases outside the gene matches. The CDR3 has 16 residues.

Only a few counts were recorded for this clonotype. The chain recombines TRBV6-2 or TRBV6-3 with TRBJ2-6; D call uncertain. In germline, CDR1 is MNHEY, CDR2 SVGEGT. The V end was cut by 5 bases, the J end by 0 bases, with 14 bases between. The CDR3 is 17 amino acids. Here the CDR3 DNA reads TGTGCCAGCAGTCCCGGGCAGGCCGACTCTGGGGCCAACGTCCTGACTTTC. It specifies CASSPGQADSGANVLTF.

This clonotype turned up a few times. The chain is built from TRBV7-2 and TRBJ2-7; unclear D gene. The V gene lost 1 base and the J gene lost 9 bases, with 13 bases spanning the gap. The CDR3 consists of 13 residues. The germline V gene has CDR1 SGHTA and CDR2 FQGNSA. This CDR3 is CASSLEVLDTQYF. CDR3 coding DNA: TGTGCCAGCAGCTTAGAGGTCCTAGACACGCAGTACTTC.

The chain uses TRBV20-1 and TRBJ2-1, with 7 bases aligning to TRBD2. Trimming at V came to 3 bases and at J to 6 bases, leaving 2 bases not matched to a gene. CDR3 length: 12 amino acids. Germline V lookup: CDR1 DFQATT, CDR2 SNEGSKA (reference sequence). CDR3 loop: CSASPSGNEQFF. CDR3 nucleotide sequence: TGCAGTGCTAGCCCTAGCGGCAATGAGCAGTTCTTC.

V and J are TRBV7-6 and TRBJ2-1; TRBD1 matches 7 bases. CDR1 is SGHVS, CDR2 FNYEAQ, per germline. The CDR3 runs 14 residues. J gave up 3 bases and V 5 bases, and 4 bases lay outside the gene matches. This chain's CDR3 is CASSKAGGYNEQFF. As DNA, the CDR3 is TGTGCCAGCAGCAAAGCAGGGGGCTACAATGAGCAGTTCTTC.

The chain joins TRBV29-1 to TRBJ2-1; D remains ambiguous. CDR1 and CDR2 (germline): SQVTM, ANQGSEA. The CDR3 length is 14 residues. V lost 3 bases and J lost 0, with 9 bases in between. CDR3 region: CSVDGWGSYNEQFF. The CDR3 DNA sequence: TGCAGCGTTGATGGTTGGGGCTCCTACAATGAGCAGTTCTTC.

V usage is TRBV20-1 and J usage is TRBJ2-6, with D tentatively TRBD1 (5 bases). V was shortened by 3 bases and J by 2 bases, with 14 bases between the two germline ends. Germline assignment: CDR1 DFQATT and CDR2 SNEGSKA (reference sequence). The CDR3 length is 16 residues. For the CDR3, the DNA is TGCAGTGCTAGTAAAGGGGTTGCCGCTGGGGCCAACGTCCTGACTTTC. Translating it yields CSASKGVAAGANVLTF.

This clonotype was observed a handful of times. This rearrangement joins TRBV3-1 to TRBJ1-2; weak D call: TRBD1 (5 bases). Germline V gene lookup returns CDR1 LGHDT and CDR2 YNNKEL (reference sequence). CDR3 size: 11 residues. Trimming shortened V by 2 bases and J by 10 bases, and 8 bases separated the two germline ends. The CDR3 sequence: CASSQQGPYTF. The CDR3 nucleotides read TGTGCCAGCAGCCAACAGGGACCCTACACCTTC.

Points on this clonotype: Just one base apart from a much larger clone, this may be a read error. The V gene is TRBV20-1, the J gene TRBJ1-2; a weak D match, TRBD1 (5 bases). The germline V gene has CDR1 DFQATT and CDR2 SNEGSKA (reference sequence). Deletions cut 5 bases from V and 0 bases from J, with 7 bases between. The CDR3 has 12 residues. Here the CDR3 reads CSAETANYGYTF. The DNA of the CDR3 is TGCAGTGCTGAGACAGCTAACTATGGCTACACCTTC.

This clonotype was observed a handful of times. The chain links TRBV20-1 to TRBJ2-5; tentative D call: TRBD1 (5 bases). V gave up 6 bases and J gave up 2 bases, with 16 bases separating them. The CDR3 runs to 14 residues. Per germline, CDR1 DFQATT and CDR2 SNEGSKA (reference sequence). Here the CDR3 DNA reads TGCAGTGCCATCTCCCAGGGCAGGCAAGAGACCCAGTACTTC. It is translated as CSAISQGRQETQYF.

The gene calls are TRBV29-1 and TRBJ2-3; 8 bases align to TRBD2. This CDR3 region has 14 residues. With 7 bases clipped from V and 2 bases from J, the junction kept 8 bases outside the gene matches. The germline CDR1 and CDR2 sequences are SQVTM and ANQGSEA. The DNA of the CDR3 is TGCAGCGCCCCCGGGGGGGACAACACAGATACGCAGTATTTT. Protein product: CSAPGGDNTDTQYF.

The chain joins TRBV7-2 to TRBJ2-1; 11 bases agree with TRBD2. In germline, CDR1 is SGHTA, CDR2 FQGNSA. Trimming at V came to 1 base and at J to 14 bases, leaving 7 bases not matched to a gene. The CDR3 covers 14 residues. The CDR3 here is CASSLVGSGGAEFF. The DNA for the CDR3 is TGTGCCAGCAGCTTAGTAGGTAGCGGGGGGGCGGAGTTCTTC.

The CDR3 nucleotides read TGTGCCAGCAGCTCGACAGGGCCGCTCAATGAGCAGTTCTTC. Amino acid sequence: CASSSTGPLNEQFF. The chain is built from TRBV7-6 and TRBJ2-1, with 7 bases aligning to TRBD1. The V and J ends lost 4 bases and 6 bases, in that order; junction bases with no gene match: 6. From germline, CDR1 is SGHVS and CDR2 FNYEAQ. CDR3 size: 14 residues.

The table lists this clonotype with many counts. The chain has TRBV27 and TRBJ1-2, with D maybe TRBD1 (5 bases). Trimming pared 3 bases from V and 4 bases from J, leaving 9 bases between. Germline V gives CDR1 MNHEY, CDR2 SMNVEV (reference sequence). The CDR3 covers 13 residues. CDR3: CASSFEGSYGYTF. The DNA for the CDR3 is TGTGCCAGCAGTTTTGAGGGGAGCTATGGCTACACCTTC.

A few counts support this clonotype. The chain has TRBV14 and TRBJ2-7; TRBD1 might be the D (5 bases). The DNA end lines up better with TRBJ2-5; the J call may be wrong. Germline V CDR1 and CDR2: SGHDN, FVKESK. The CDR3 consists of 14 residues. This chain's CDR3 is CASSQLDNRETQYF. For the CDR3, the DNA is TGTGCCAGCAGCCAACTGGACAATCGGGAGACCCAGTACTTC.

This clonotype showed up just a few times. V gene TRBV3-1 combines with J gene TRBJ2-3; 7 nucleotides line up with TRBD2. From germline, CDR1 is LGHDT and CDR2 YNNKEL (reference sequence). V was clipped by 2 bases and J by 2 bases; unmatched bases: 4. The length of the CDR3 is 15 residues. CDR3 region: CASSQTGLPTDTQYF. The CDR3 bases are TGTGCCAGCAGCCAAACGGGACTACCCACAGATACGCAGTATTTT.

The chain combines TRBV14 with TRBJ2-1; D possibly corresponds to TRBD2 (6 bases). CDR1 and CDR2 (germline): SGHDN, FVKESK. The V end was cut by 0 bases, the J end by 8 bases, with 17 bases between. This CDR3 has 16 residues. CDR3 nucleotide sequence: TGTGCCAGCAGCCAAGATCTGGACTGGACTATTGATGAGCAGTTCTTC. Its protein product is CASSQDLDWTIDEQFF. The complete variable domain, with remaining parts taken from reference TRBV14 and TRBJ2-1, reads EAGVTQFPSHSVIEKGQTVTLRCDPISGHDNLYWYRRVMGKEIKFLLHFVKESKQDESGMPNNRFLAERTGGTYSTLKVQPAELEDSGVYFCASSQDLDWTIDEQFFGPGTRLTVL.

The chain has TRBV11-1 and TRBJ2-4; 12 bases fit TRBD1. The germline V gene has CDR1 SGHAT and CDR2 FQDESV (reference sequence). The V gene end was trimmed by 1 base and the J gene end by 4 bases; junction bases not matched to a gene: 2. This CDR3 region has 16 residues. CDR3 loop: CASSLGGQGAKNIQYF. CDR3 nucleotide sequence: TGTGCCAGCAGCTTAGGGGGACAGGGGGCAAAAAACATTCAGTACTTC.

The chain links TRBV12-3 or TRBV12-4 to TRBJ2-1, with TRBD1 matching 8 bases. The CDR3 length is 16 residues. With V trimmed by 5 bases and J by 4 bases, 10 bases remained unmatched. The CDR3 nucleotides read TGTGCCAGCAGTCGTTATCAGGGGGCAGGATACAATGAGCAGTTCTTC. It codes for CASSRYQGAGYNEQFF.

The chain has TRBV15 and TRBJ2-2; tentative D call: TRBD1 (6 bases). This CDR3 has 16 residues. V lost 0 bases to trimming and J lost 2 bases, with 10 bases between them. CDR1 and CDR2 from the germline V gene are LNHNV and YYDKDF (reference sequence). The CDR3 DNA is TGTGCCACCAGCAGAGAGAGGGGGATAAACACCGGGGAGCTGTTTTTT. Protein: CATSRERGINTGELFF.

This clonotype has only a few counts. V usage is TRBV6-2 or TRBV6-3 and J usage is TRBJ2-1, with TRBD2 matching 10 bases. Germline V lookup: CDR1 MNHEY, CDR2 SVGEGT. This CDR3 has 15 residues. CDR3 region: CAAASGGAEPNEQFF. DNA of the CDR3: TGTGCGGCGGCTAGCGGGGGAGCTGAGCCAAATGAGCAGTTCTTC.

The chain joins TRBV7-9 to TRBJ1-2, with 8 bases lining up with TRBD1. CDR1 and CDR2 from the germline V gene are SEHNR and FQNEAQ (reference sequence). The CDR3 is made up of 12 amino acids. Trimming cost V 7 bases and J 4 bases; bases outside gene matches: 2. In DNA form, the CDR3 reads TGTGCCAGCATTGGACAGGGCTATGGCTACACCTTC. This sequence encodes CASIGQGYGYTF.

This clonotype was seen more than once but under ten times. The chain is built from TRBV7-8 and TRBJ2-7, with a possible D match to TRBD1 (6 bases). V was trimmed by 5 bases and J by 0 bases, leaving 17 bases between them. From germline, CDR1 is SGHVS and CDR2 FQNEAQ. This CDR3 contains 16 residues. The CDR3 DNA sequence: TGTGCCAGCAGCCCGACAGGCGTCGCTTTCTCCTACGAGCAGTACTTC. This codes for CASSPTGVAFSYEQYF.

This clonotype was seen more than once but under ten times. J is TRBJ2-3 and V is TRBV4-1; D not resolved. Germline V lookup: CDR1 MGHRA, CDR2 YSYEKL. The CDR3 has 15 residues. Trimming shortened V by 1 base and J by 6 bases, and 14 bases separated the two germline ends. The CDR3, as DNA: TGCGCCAGCAGCCAAGTCGAGCATAGTCTTGATACGCAGTATTTT. The encoded protein is CASSQVEHSLDTQYF.

The CDR3 reads CSARGVGGSSDEQFF. CDR3 nucleotide sequence: TGCAGTGCTAGAGGGGTGGGGGGCTCCTCGGATGAGCAGTTCTTC. This chain joins TRBV20-1 and TRBJ2-1; D possibly uses TRBD1 or TRBD2 (6 bases each). The CDR3 is 15 residues long. With 1 base removed from V and 8 bases from J, the gap between germline ends came to 18 bases. Per the germline V gene, CDR1 is DFQATT and CDR2 is SNEGSKA (reference sequence).

V gene TRBV7-2 combines with J gene TRBJ2-1; 9 positions match TRBD2. The CDR3 contains 19 residues. Germline values: CDR1 SGHTA, CDR2 FQGNSA. Trimming took 2 bases from V and 4 from J; bases not matched to a gene: 15. As DNA, the CDR3 is TGTGCCAGCAGCTTAAGCTTCCTAGCGGGGCCGAGCTGGTACAATGAGCAGTTCTTC. It specifies CASSLSFLAGPSWYNEQFF.

V is TRBV28 and J is TRBJ2-7, with 7 positions matching TRBD1. CDR1 is MDHEN and CDR2 is SYDVKM in the germline V gene. This CDR3 comprises 16 residues. The V and J ends lost 6 bases and 2 bases, in that order; junction bases with no gene match: 13. The CDR3 protein is CASRPLLGQITYEQYF. As DNA, the CDR3 is TGTGCCAGCAGGCCCCTGTTGGGACAGATCACCTACGAGCAGTACTTC.

V and J are TRBV12-3 or TRBV12-4 and TRBJ2-7; perhaps TRBD1 as D (7 bases). The V and J ends lost 5 bases and 4 bases respectively, with 15 bases between them. This CDR3 is 14 amino acids long. The CDR3 bases are TGTGCCAGCAGTAAAGACAGGGAGGCGTACGAGCAGTACTTC. Its translation: CASSKDREAYEQYF.